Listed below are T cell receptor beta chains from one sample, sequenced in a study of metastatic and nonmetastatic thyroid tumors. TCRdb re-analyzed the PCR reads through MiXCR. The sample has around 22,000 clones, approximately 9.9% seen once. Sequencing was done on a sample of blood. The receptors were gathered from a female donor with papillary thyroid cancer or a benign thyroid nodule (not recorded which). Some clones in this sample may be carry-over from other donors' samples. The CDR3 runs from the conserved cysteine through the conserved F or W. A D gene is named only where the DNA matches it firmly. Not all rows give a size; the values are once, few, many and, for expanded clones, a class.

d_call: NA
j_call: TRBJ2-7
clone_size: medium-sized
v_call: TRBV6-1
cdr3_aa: CASSGEGEGPYEQYF
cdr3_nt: TGTGCCAGCAGTGGGGAGGGGGAGGGTCCCTACGAGCAGTACTTC

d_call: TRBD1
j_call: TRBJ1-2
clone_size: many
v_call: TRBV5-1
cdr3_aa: CASSVSGTGGIGYTF
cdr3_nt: TGCGCCAGCAGCGTCTCCGGGACAGGGGGCATTGGCTACACCTTC

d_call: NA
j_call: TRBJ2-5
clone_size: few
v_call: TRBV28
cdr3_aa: CASIKPLGSGQETQYF
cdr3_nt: TGTGCCAGCATAAAACCACTGGGGTCGGGCCAAGAGACACAGTACTTC

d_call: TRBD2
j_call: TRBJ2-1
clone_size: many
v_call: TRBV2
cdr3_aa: CASSVGRSSYNEQFF
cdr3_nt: TGTGCCAGCAGTGTCGGGAGGAGCTCCTACAATGAGCAGTTCTTC

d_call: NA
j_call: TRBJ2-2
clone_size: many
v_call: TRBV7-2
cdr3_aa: CASSFLDQGTGELFF
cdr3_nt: TGTGCCAGCAGCTTCCTCGACCAAGGGACCGGGGAGCTGTTTTTT

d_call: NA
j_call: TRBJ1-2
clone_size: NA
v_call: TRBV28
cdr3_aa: CASSHRTAYGYTF
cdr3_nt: TGTGCCAGCAGTCATAGGACCGCCTATGGCTACACCTTC

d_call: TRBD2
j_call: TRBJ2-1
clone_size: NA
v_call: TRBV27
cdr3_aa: CASSPLAGSTYEQFF
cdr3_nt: TGTGCCAGCAGTCCCCTAGCGGGAAGCACCTATGAGCAGTTCTTC

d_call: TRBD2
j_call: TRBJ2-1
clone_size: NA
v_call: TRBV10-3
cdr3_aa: CAISEFLAGTYNEQFF
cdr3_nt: TGTGCTATCAGTGAGTTCTTAGCGGGAACCTACAATGAGCAGTTCTTC

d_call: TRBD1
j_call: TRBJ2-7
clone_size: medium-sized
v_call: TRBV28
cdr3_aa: CASSPGQAYSYEQYF
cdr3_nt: TGTGCCAGCAGCCCCGGACAGGCTTACTCCTACGAGCAGTACTTC

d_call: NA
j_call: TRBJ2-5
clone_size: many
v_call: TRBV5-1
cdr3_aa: CASSLASGLPRETQYF
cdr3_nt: TGCGCCAGCAGCTTGGCCTCGGGTCTACCTAGGGAGACCCAGTACTTC

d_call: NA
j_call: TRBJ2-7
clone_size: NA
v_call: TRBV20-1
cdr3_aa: CSAFLTETSYEQYF
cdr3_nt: TGCAGTGCTTTTCTAACGGAGACATCCTACGAGCAGTACTTC

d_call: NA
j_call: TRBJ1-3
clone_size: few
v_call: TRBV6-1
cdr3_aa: CASSATDLSGNTIYF
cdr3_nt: TGTGCCAGCAGTGCGACGGATTTGTCTGGAAACACCATATATTTT

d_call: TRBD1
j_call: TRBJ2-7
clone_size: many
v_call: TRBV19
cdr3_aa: CASSIRGQGALREQYF
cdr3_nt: TGTGCCAGTAGTATTCGGGGACAGGGGGCTCTGAGGGAGCAGTACTTC

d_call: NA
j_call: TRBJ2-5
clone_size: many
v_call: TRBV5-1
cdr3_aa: CASSGGETQYF
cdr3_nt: TGCGCCAGCAGTGGTGGGGAGACCCAGTACTTC

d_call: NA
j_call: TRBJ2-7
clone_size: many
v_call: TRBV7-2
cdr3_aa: CASSSRAARTEQYF
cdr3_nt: TGTGCCAGCAGCTCGCGGGCCGCGAGGACCGAGCAGTACTTC

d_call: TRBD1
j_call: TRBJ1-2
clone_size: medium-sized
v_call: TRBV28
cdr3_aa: CASSLQGDNYGYTF
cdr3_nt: TGTGCCAGCAGTTTGCAGGGGGACAACTATGGCTACACCTTC

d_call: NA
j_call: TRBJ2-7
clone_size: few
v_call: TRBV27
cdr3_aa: CASSLGVNLVKQYF
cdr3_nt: TGTGCCAGCAGTTTGGGCGTAAACCTGGTCAAGCAGTACTTC

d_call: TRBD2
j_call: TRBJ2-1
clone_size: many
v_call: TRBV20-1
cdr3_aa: CSARDYHRGDEQFF
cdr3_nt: TGCAGTGCTAGAGATTATCATCGGGGGGATGAGCAGTTCTTC